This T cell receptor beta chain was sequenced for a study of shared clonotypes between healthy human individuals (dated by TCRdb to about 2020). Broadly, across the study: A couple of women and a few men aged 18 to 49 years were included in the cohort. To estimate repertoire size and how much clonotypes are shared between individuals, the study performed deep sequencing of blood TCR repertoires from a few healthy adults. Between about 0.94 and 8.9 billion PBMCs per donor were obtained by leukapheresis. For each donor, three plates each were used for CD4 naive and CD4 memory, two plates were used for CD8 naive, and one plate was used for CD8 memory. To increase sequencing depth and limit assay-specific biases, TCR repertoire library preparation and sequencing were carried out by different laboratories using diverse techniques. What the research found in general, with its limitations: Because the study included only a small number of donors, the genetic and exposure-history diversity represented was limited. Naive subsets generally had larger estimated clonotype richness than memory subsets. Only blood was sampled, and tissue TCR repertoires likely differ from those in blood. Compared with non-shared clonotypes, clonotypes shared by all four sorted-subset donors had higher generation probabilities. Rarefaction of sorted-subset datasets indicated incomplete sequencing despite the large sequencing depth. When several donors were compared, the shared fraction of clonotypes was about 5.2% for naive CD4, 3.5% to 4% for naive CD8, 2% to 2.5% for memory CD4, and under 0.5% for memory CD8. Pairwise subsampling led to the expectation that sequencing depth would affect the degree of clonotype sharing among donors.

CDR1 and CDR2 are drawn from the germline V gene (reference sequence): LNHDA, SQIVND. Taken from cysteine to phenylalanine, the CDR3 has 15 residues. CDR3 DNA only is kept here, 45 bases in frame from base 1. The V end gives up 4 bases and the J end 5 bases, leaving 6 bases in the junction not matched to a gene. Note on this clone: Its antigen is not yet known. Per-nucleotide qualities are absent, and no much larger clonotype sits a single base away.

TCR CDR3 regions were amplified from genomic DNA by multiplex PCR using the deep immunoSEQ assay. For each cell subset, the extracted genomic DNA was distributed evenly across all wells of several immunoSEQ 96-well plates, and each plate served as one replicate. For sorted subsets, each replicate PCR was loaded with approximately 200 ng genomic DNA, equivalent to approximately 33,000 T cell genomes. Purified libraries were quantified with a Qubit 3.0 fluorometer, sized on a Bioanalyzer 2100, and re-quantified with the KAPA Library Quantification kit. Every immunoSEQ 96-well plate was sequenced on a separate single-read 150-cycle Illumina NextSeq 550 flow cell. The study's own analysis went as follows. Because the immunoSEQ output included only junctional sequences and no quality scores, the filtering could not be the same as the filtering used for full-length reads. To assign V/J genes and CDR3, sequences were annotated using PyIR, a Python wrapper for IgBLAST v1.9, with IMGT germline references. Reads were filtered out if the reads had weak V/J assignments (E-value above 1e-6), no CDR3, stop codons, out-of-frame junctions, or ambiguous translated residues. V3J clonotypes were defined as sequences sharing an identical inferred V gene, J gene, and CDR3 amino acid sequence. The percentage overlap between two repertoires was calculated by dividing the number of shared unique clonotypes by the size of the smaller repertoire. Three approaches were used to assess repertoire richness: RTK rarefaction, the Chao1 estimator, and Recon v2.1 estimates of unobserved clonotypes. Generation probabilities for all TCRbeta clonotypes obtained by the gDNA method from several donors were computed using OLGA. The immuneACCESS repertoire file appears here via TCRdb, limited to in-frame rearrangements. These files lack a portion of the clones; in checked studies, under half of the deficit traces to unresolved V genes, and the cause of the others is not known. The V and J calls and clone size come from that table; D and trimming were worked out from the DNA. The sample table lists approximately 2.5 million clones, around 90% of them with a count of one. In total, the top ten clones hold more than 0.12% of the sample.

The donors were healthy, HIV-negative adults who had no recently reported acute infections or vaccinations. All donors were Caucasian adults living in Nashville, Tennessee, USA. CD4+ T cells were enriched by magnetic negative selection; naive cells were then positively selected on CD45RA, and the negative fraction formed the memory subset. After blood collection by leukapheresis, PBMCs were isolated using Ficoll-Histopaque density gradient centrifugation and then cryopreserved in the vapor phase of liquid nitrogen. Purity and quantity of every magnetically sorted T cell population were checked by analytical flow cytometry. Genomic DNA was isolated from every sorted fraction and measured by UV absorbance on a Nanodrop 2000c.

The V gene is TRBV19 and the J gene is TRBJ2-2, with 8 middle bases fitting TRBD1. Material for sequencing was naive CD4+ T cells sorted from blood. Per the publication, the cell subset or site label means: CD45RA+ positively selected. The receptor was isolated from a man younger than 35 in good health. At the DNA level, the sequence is TGTGCCAGTAGTACCGGGACAGGTCTTACCGGGGAGCTGTTTTTT. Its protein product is CASSTGTGLTGELFF.